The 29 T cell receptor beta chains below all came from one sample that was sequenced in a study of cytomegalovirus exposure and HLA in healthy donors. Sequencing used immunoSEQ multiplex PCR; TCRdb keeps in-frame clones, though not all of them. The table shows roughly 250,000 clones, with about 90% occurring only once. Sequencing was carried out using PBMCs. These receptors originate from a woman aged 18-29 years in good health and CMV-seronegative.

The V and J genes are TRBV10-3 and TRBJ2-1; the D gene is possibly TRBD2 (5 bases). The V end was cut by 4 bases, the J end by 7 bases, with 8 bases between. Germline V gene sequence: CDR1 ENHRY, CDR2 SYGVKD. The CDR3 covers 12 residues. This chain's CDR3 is CAISGSGNEQFF. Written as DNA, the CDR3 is TGTGCCATCAGTGGATCGGGGAATGAGCAGTTCTTC.

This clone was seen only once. CDR3 nucleotide sequence: TGTGCCAGCAGCTTAGACTTGGCTAGCGGATCCGAGCAGTACGTC. Amino acids: CASSLDLASGSEQYV. This chain joins TRBV7-8 and TRBJ2-7; 7 nucleotides agree with TRBD2. Germline V gene lookup returns CDR1 SGHVS and CDR2 FQNEAQ. The CDR3 consists of 15 residues. The J segment lost 6 bases and the V segment lost 1 base, leaving 9 bases of the junction unmatched.

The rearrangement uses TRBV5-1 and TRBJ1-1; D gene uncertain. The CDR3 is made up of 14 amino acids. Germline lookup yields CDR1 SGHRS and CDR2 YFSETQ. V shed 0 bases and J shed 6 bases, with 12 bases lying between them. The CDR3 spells CASSLAGDTPEAFF. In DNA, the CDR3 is TGCGCCAGCAGCTTGGCTGGTGACACACCTGAAGCTTTCTTT.

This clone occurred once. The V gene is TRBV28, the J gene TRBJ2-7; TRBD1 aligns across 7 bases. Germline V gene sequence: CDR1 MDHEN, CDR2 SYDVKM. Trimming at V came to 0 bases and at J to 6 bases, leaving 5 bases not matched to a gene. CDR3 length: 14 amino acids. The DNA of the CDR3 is TGTGCCAGCAGTTTATGGACAGGGCAACGCGAGCAGTACTTC. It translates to CASSLWTGQREQYF.

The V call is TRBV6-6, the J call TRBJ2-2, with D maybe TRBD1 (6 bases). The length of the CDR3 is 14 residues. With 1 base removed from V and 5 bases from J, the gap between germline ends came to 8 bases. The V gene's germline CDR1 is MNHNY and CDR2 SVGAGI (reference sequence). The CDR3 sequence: CASSYFTGTGELFF. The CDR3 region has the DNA TGTGCCAGCAGTTACTTCACAGGGACCGGGGAGCTGTTTTTT.

CDR3 sequence reads: CATSFTGMETQYF. As DNA, the CDR3 is TGTGCCACCAGCTTTACAGGGATGGAGACCCAGTACTTC. The V call is TRBV15, the J call TRBJ2-5; D might be TRBD1 (6 bases). V dropped 5 bases and J dropped 5 bases, with 12 bases sitting between them. The germline V gene encodes CDR1 LNHNV and CDR2 YYDKDF (reference sequence). The CDR3 totals 13 residues. The full variable domain, rest sourced from reference TRBV15 and TRBJ2-5, is DAMVIQNPRYQVTQFGKPVTLSCSQTLNHNVMYWYQQKSSQAPKLLFHYYDKDFNNEADTPDNFQSRRPNTSFCFLDIRSPGLGDTAMYLCATSFTGMETQYFGPGTRLLVL.

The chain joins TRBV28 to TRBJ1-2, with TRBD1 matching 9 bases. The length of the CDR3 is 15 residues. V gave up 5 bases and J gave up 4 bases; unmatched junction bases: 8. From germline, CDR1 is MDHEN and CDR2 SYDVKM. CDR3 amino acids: CASSTGGVIRYGYTF. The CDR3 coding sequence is TGTGCCAGCAGTACAGGGGGCGTGATTCGCTATGGCTACACCTTC.

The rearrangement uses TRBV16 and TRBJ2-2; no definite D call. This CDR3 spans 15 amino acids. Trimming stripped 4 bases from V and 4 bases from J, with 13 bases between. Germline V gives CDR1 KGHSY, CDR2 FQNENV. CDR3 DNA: TGTGCCAGCAGCCGAAGCCAGGTTCTCACCGGGGAGCTGTTTTTT. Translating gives CASSRSQVLTGELFF.

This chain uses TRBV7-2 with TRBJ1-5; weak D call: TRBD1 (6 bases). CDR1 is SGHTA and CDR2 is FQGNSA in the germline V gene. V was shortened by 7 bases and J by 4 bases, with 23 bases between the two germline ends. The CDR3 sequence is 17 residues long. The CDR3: CASTISGTPRRNQPQHF. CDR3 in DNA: TGTGCCAGCACCATTTCCGGGACACCGAGGCGGAATCAGCCCCAGCATTTT. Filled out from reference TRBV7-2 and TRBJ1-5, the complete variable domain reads GAGVSQSPSNKVTEKGKDVELRCDPISGHTALYWYRQSLGQGLEFLIYFQGNSAPDKSGLPSDRFSAERTGGSVSTLTIQRTQQEDSAVYLCASTISGTPRRNQPQHFGDGTRLSIL.

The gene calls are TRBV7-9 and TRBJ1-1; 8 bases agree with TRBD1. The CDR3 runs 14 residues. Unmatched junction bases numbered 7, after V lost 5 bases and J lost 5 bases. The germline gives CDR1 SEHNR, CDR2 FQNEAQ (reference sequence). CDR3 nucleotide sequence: TGTGCCAGCAGCCCCCTAACAGGGGGAACTGAAGCTTTCTTT. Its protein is CASSPLTGGTEAFF.

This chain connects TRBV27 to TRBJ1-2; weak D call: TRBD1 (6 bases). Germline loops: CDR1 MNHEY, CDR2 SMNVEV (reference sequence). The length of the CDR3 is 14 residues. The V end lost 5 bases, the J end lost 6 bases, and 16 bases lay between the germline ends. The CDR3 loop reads CASSPMTGLDGYTF. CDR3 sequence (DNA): TGTGCCAGCAGTCCAATGACAGGCTTAGATGGCTACACCTTC.

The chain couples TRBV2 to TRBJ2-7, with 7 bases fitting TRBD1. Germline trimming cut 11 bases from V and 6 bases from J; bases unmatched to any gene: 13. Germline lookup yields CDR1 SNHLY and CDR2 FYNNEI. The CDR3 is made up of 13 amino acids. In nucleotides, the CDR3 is TGTGCCGGTGAAACAGGGGCCCCGGGCGAGCAGTACTTC. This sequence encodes CAGETGAPGEQYF.

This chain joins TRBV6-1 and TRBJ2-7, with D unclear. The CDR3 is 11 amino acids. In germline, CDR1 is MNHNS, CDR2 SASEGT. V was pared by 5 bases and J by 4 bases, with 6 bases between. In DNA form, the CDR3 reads TGTGCCAGCAGTTTATATTACGAGCAGTACTTC. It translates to CASSLYYEQYF.

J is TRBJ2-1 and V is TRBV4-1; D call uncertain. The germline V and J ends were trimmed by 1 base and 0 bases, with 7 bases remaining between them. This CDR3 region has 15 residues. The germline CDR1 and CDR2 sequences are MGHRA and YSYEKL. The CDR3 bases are TGCGCCAGCAGCCAAGTTCACAGCTCCTACAATGAGCAGTTCTTC. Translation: CASSQVHSSYNEQFF.

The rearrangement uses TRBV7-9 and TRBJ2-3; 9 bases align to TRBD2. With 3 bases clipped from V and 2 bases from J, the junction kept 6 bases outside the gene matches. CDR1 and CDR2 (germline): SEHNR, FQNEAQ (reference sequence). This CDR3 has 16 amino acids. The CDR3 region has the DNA TGTGCCAGCAGCTTTTTTAGCGGGGGTGTCACAGATACGCAGTATTTT. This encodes CASSFFSGGVTDTQYF.

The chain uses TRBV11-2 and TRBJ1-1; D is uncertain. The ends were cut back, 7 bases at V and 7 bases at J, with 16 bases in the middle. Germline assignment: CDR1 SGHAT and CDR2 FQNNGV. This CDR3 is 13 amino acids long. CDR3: CASTHSPGSEAFF. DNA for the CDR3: TGTGCCAGCACCCATAGCCCGGGAAGTGAAGCTTTCTTT.

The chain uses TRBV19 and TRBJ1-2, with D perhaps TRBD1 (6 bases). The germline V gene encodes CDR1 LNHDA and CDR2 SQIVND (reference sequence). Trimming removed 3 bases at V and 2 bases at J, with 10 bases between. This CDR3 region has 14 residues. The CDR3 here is CASSMWTENYGYTF. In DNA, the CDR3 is TGTGCCAGTAGTATGTGGACAGAAAACTATGGCTACACCTTC.

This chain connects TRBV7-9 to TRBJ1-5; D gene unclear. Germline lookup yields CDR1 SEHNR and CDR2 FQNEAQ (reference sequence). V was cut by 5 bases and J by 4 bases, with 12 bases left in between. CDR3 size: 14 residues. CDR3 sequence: CASSAGSWNQPQHF. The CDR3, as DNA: TGTGCCAGCAGCGCGGGATCGTGGAATCAGCCCCAGCATTTT.

CDR3 nucleotide sequence: TGTGCCAGCAGCGTGTTCGACAGGCCCTCTGGAAACACCATATATTTT. It is translated as CASSVFDRPSGNTIYF. This rearrangement joins TRBV9 to TRBJ1-3; D perhaps matches TRBD1 (6 bases). The CDR3 has 16 amino acids. Germline V gene data show CDR1 as SGDLS and CDR2 as YYNGEE. V lost 2 bases to trimming and J lost 0 bases, with 12 bases between them. Combining the CDR3 with reference TRBV9 and TRBJ1-3 gives the whole variable domain DSGVTQTPKHLITATGQRVTLRCSPRSGDLSVYWYQQSLDQGLQFLIQYYNGEERAKGNILERFSAQQFPDLHSELNLSSLELGDSALYFCASSVFDRPSGNTIYFGEGSWLTVV.

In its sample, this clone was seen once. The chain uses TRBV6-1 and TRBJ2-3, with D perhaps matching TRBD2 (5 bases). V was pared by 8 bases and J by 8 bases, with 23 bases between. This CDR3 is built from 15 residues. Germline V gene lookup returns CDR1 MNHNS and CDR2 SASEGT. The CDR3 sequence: CASGIRTVSVGTQYF. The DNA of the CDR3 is TGTGCCAGCGGGATCCGGACTGTCAGCGTGGGTACGCAGTATTTT.

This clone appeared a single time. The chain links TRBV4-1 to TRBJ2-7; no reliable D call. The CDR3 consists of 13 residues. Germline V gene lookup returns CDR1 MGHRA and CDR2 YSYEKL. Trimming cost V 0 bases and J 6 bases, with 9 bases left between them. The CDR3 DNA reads TGCGCCAGCAGCCAAGATTGGTCCAGCGAGCAGTACGTC. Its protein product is CASSQDWSSEQYV.

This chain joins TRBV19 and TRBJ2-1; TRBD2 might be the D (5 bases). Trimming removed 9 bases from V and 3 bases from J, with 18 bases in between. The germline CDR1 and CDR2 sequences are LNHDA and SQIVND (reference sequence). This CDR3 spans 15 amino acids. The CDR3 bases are TGTGCCAGCCTGGAGGAGAGGGTCGGCTACAATGAGCAGTTCTTC. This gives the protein CASLEERVGYNEQFF.

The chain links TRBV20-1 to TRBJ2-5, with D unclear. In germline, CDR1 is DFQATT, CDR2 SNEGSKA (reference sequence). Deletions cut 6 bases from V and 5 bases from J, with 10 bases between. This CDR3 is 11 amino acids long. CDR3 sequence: CSAPPRETQYF. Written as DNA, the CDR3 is TGCAGTGCACCACCACGGGAGACCCAGTACTTC.

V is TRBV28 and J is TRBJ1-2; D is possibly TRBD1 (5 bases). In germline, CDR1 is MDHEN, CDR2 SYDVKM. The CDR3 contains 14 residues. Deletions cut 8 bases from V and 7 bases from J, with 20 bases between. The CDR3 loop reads CASEAQVERFGYTF. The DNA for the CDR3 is TGTGCCAGCGAAGCACAGGTCGAAAGATTTGGCTACACCTTC.

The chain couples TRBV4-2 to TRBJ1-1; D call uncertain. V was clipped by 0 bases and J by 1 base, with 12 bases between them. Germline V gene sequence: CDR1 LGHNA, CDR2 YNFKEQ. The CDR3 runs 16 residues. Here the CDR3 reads CASSQEVGRQNTEAFF. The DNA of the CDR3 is TGTGCCAGCAGCCAAGAGGTTGGCAGGCAGAACACTGAAGCTTTCTTT.

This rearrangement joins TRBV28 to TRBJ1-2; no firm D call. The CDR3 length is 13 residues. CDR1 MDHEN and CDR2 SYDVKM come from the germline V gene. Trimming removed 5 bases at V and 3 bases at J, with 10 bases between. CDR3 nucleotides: TGTGCCAGCAGTGCCGCCGGGGACTATGGCTACACCTTC. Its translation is CASSAAGDYGYTF.

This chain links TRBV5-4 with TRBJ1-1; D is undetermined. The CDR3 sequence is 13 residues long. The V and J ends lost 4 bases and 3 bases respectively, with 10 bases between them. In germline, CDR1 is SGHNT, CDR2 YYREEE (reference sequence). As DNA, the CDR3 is TGTGCCAGCAGCATAAAGGAGGACACTGAAGCTTTCTTT. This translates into CASSIKEDTEAFF.

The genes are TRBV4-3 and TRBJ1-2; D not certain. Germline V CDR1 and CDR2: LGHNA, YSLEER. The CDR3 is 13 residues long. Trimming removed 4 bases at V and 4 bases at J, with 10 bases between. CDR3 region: CASSLSTGYGYTF. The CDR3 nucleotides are TGCGCCAGCAGCCTTAGCACGGGCTATGGCTACACCTTC.

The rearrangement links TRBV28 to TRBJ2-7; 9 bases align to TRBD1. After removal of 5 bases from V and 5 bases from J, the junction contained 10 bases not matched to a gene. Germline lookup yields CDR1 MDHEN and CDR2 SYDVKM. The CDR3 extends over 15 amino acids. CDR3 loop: CASSPAGNRGHEQYF. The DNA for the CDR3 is TGTGCCAGCAGTCCAGCGGGAAACAGGGGGCACGAGCAGTACTTC.